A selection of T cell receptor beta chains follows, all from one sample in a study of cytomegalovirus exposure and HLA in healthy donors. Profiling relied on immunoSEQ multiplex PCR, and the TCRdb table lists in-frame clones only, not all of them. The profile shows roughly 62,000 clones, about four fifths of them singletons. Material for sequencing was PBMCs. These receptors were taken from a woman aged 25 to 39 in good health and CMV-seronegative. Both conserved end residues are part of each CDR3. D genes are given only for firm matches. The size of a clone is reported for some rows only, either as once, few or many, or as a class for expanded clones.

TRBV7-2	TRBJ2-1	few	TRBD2	CASSLRPSGGYNEQFF	TGTGCCAGCAGCTTAAGGCCTAGCGGTGGGTACAATGAGCAGTTCTTC
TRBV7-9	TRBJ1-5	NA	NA	CASREEDRRNQPQHF	TGTGCCAGCAGAGAGGAAGACAGGCGCAATCAGCCCCAGCATTTT
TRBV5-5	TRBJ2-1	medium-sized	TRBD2	CASSGTSGRNEQFF	TGTGCCAGCAGCGGGACTAGCGGGAGGAATGAGCAGTTCTTC
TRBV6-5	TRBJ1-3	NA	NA	CASTPGISGNTIYF	TGTGCCAGCACCCCAGGAATCTCTGGAAACACCATATATTTT
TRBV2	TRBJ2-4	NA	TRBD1	CASADDRGAKNIQYF	TGTGCCAGCGCGGACGACAGGGGAGCCAAAAACATTCAGTACTTC
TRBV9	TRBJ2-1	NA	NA	CASSVALLSGEQFF	TGTGCCAGCAGCGTAGCTCTCCTTAGTGGTGAGCAGTTCTTC
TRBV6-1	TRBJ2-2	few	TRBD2	CASSGIAGAGTGELFF	TGTGCCAGCAGTGGGATAGCGGGAGCGGGGACCGGGGAGCTGTTTTTT
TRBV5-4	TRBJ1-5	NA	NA	CASSRGSNQPQHF	TGTGCCAGCAGCCGGGGAAGCAATCAGCCCCAGCATTTT
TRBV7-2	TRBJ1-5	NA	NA	CASSRFPGGAGGNQPQHF	TGTGCCAGCAGCCGATTCCCGGGGGGCGCTGGGGGCAATCAGCCCCAGCATTTT
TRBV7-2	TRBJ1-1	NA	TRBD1	CASSPGTGYTEAFF	TGTGCCAGCAGCCCCGGGACAGGGTACACTGAAGCTTTCTTT
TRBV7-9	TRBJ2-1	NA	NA	CASSSRDSERGFF	TGTGCCAGCAGCTCCCGGGACTCCGAAAGAGGGTTCTTC
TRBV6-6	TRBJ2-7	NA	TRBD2	CASLEVAGGPCEQYF	TGTGCCAGCCTTGAGGTTGCGGGAGGGCCATGCGAGCAGTACTTC
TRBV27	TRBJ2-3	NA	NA	CASSLPCTDTQYF	TGTGCCAGCAGTCTACCTTGCACAGATACGCAGTATTTT
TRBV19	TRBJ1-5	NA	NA	CASSGQAFNQPQHF	TGTGCCAGCTCGGGACAAGCCTTCAATCAGCCCCAGCATTTT
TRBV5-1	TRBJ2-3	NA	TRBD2	CASSKVTSGRTDTQYF	TGCGCCAGCAGCAAAGTGACTAGCGGGAGAACAGATACGCAGTATTTT
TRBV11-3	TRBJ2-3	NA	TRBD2	CASSERGSRTDTQYF	TGTGCCAGCAGCGAACGCGGGAGTCGCACAGATACGCAGTATTTT